These 19 T cell receptor beta chains came from one sample sequenced in a study of blood T cells in healthy people across ages. For the second PCR, which ran for about 7 to 11 cycles, a sample-barcoded 5' primer and a J-beta primer mix were used. TCRdb reprocessed the 5' RACE reads via MiXCR and lists one record per CDR3 protein. The repertoire holds 1.5 million to 1.8 million distinct CDR3 sequences, roughly 43% seen once, with over 3.5% in the top ten. The sample was blood. The source is a woman aged 18-29 years in good health.

This clonotype was observed a few times. The V gene is TRBV7-2, the J gene TRBJ2-3; 7 positions match TRBD1. The CDR3 spans 13 residues. The V segment lost 8 bases and the J segment 3 bases; nucleotides outside the gene matches: 5. Germline-derived CDR1 and CDR2 are SGHTA and FQGNSA. The CDR3 loop is CASGRGLTDTQYF. The CDR3 nucleotides read TGTGCCAGCGGCAGGGGGTTGACAGATACGCAGTATTTT.

This clonotype was seen just once. One end of the junction is discordant with germline, which a read error may explain. J is TRBJ2-6 and V is TRBV9; the match to TRBD1 covers 7 bases. The CDR3 extends over 16 amino acids. Germline CDR1 SGDLS, CDR2 YYNGEE. CDR3 loop: CANSDRDLSGANVLTF. The CDR3 DNA reads as TGTGCCAACAGCGACAGGGATCTCTCTGGGGCCAACGTCCTGACTTTC.

The chain is built from TRBV12-3 or TRBV12-4 and TRBJ1-6, with TRBD1 identical over 8 bases. The CDR3 is 16 amino acids. V trimming: 6 bases; J trimming: 5 bases; junction bases outside the gene matches: 9. The chain's CDR3 is CASSPSGGSDNSPLHF. Written as DNA, the CDR3 is TGTGCCAGCAGCCCTTCAGGGGGCTCTGATAATTCACCCCTCCACTTT.

This clonotype showed up just a few times. The rearrangement uses TRBV12-3 or TRBV12-4 and TRBJ1-1; D is ambiguous. The CDR3 covers 14 residues. V lost 2 bases to trimming and J lost 1 base, with 8 bases between them. The CDR3 region is CASSLIPSNTEAFF. DNA for the CDR3: TGTGCCAGCAGTTTAATACCGTCGAACACTGAAGCTTTCTTT.

This clonotype appeared a few times. The CDR3 coding sequence is TGTGCCAGCAGTTTAGCTCTGGGTGGGGAGTACTTC. Its protein is CASSLALGGEYF. The genes are TRBV12-3 or TRBV12-4 and TRBJ2-7; D ambiguous. Deletions cut 0 bases from V and 11 bases from J, with 11 bases between. The CDR3 extends over 12 amino acids.

This chain connects TRBV10-3 to TRBJ2-4; 8 bases are a match to TRBD1. The germline CDR1 and CDR2 sequences are ENHRY and SYGVKD. The CDR3 contains 13 residues. With V trimmed by 4 bases and J by 13 bases, 9 bases remained unmatched. CDR3 sequence: CAISGRGQYGQYF. CDR3 in DNA: TGTGCCATCAGTGGCAGGGGGCAATACGGGCAGTACTTC.

The chain uses TRBV10-3 and TRBJ2-5; no definite D call. CDR3 size: 15 residues. The germline CDR1 and CDR2 sequences are ENHRY and SYGVKD. Trimming took 6 bases from V and 1 from J, leaving 15 bases between them. Here the CDR3 reads CAISATPVGQETQYF. CDR3 bases: TGTGCCATCAGCGCTACCCCAGTGGGCCAAGAGACCCAGTACTTC.

The V and J genes are TRBV20-1 and TRBJ2-3; 13 bases align to TRBD2. The CDR3 sequence is 17 residues long. V shed 0 bases and J 8 bases; nucleotides not matched to a gene: 11. Germline V CDR1 and CDR2: DFQATT, SNEGSKA (reference sequence). The CDR3 loop reads CSARDRIGGLAGFTQYF. The CDR3 nucleotides are TGCAGTGCTAGAGATCGTATAGGGGGACTAGCGGGATTTACGCAGTATTTT.

The V and J genes are TRBV20-1 and TRBJ2-2, with TRBD2 identical over 10 bases. The germline gives CDR1 DFQATT, CDR2 SNEGSKA (reference sequence). J gave up 3 bases and V 6 bases, and 7 bases lay outside the gene matches. The CDR3 has 15 amino acids. The CDR3 spells CSASPLAGDTGELFF. The CDR3 nucleotides read TGCAGTGCCAGTCCTCTAGCGGGAGACACCGGGGAGCTGTTTTTT.

The V and J genes are TRBV20-1 and TRBJ2-5, with D hard to call. The V and J ends lost 7 bases and 11 bases respectively, with 20 bases between them. Per the germline V gene, CDR1 is DFQATT and CDR2 is SNEGSKA (reference sequence). The CDR3 covers 12 residues. CDR3: CSVPSAALQQYF. The CDR3 DNA sequence: TGCAGTGTCCCCTCCGCTGCTTTACAGCAGTACTTC.

This clonotype was detected only a few times. The chain recombines TRBV29-1 with TRBJ2-1, with 8 bases aligning to TRBD2. The ends lost 6 bases at V and 4 bases at J; junction bases unmatched: 5. The CDR3 spans 13 residues. The V gene's germline CDR1 is SQVTM and CDR2 ANQGSEA. CDR3 sequence reads: CSVAGGRYNEQFF. The CDR3 DNA reads as TGCAGCGTGGCGGGGGGCAGATACAATGAGCAGTTCTTC.

The chain uses TRBV7-2 and TRBJ1-1; possible D gene TRBD1, 6 bases. Germline V gene sequence: CDR1 SGHTA, CDR2 FQGNSA. The CDR3 is 17 residues long. V was pared by 1 base and J by 2 bases, with 17 bases between. The CDR3 DNA sequence: TGTGCCAGCAGCTTAGTGGGGGGCGATCACGGTAACACTGAAGCTTTCTTT. Amino acids: CASSLVGGDHGNTEAFF. Variable domain in full (rest from reference TRBV7-2 and TRBJ1-1): GAGVSQSPSNKVTEKGKDVELRCDPISGHTALYWYRQSLGQGLEFLIYFQGNSAPDKSGLPSDRFSAERTGGSVSTLTIQRTQQEDSAVYLCASSLVGGDHGNTEAFFGQGTRLTVV.

The chain links TRBV24-1 to TRBJ2-3; TRBD1 matches at 8 bases. V shed 4 bases and J 8 bases; nucleotides not matched to a gene: 10. The CDR3 is 15 residues long. The germline gives CDR1 KGHDR, CDR2 SFDVKD. This chain's CDR3 is CATSDAGTGWGTQYF. The CDR3 nucleotides are TGTGCCACCAGTGACGCTGGGACAGGATGGGGTACGCAGTATTTT.

The chain links TRBV6-2 or TRBV6-3 to TRBJ1-6; D uncertain. The V gene's germline CDR1 is MNHEY and CDR2 SVGEGT. The V and J ends lost 2 bases and 8 bases respectively, with 16 bases between them. This CDR3 comprises 16 residues. For the CDR3, the DNA is TGTGCCAGCAGTTACCGAAAGGGCTGGGGAGATTCACCCCTCCACTTT. Translation: CASSYRKGWGDSPLHF.

As concerns this clonotype: One junction end disagrees with the germline gene, perhaps due to a read error. The chain couples TRBV9 to TRBJ1-2; D is possibly TRBD1 (6 bases). CDR1 is SGDLS, CDR2 YYNGEE, per germline. This CDR3 contains 12 residues. CDR3 DNA sequence: TGTGCCAGCAGCCAGGGCGTGGGGGGCTGCACCTTC. It encodes CASSQGVGGCTF.

Only a few counts were recorded for this clonotype. CDR3 sequence: CASSEGLAPYNEQFF. The CDR3 DNA reads as TGTGCCAGCAGTGAGGGACTAGCGCCCTACAATGAGCAGTTCTTC. The rearrangement joins TRBV25-1 to TRBJ2-1, with TRBD2 matching 10 bases. The CDR3 consists of 15 residues. With V trimmed by 3 bases and J by 2 bases, 1 base remained unmatched. CDR1 is MGHDK and CDR2 is SYGVNS in the germline V gene.

This clonotype has more than one count but fewer than ten. The rearrangement uses TRBV4-3 and TRBJ1-4; the D gene is possibly TRBD1 (5 bases). This CDR3 comprises 17 residues. The germline CDR1 and CDR2 sequences are LGHNA and YSLEER. Trimming pared 0 bases from V and 4 bases from J, leaving 15 bases between. This CDR3 is CASSQDSYGAGNEKLFF. Here the CDR3 DNA reads TGCGCCAGCAGCCAAGATTCCTACGGGGCCGGTAATGAAAAACTGTTTTTT.

This clonotype was seen more than once but under ten times. This CDR3 is CASSSTRGGNEQYF. CDR3 nucleotides: TGTGCCAGCAGTTCTACTAGGGGGGGCAATGAGCAGTACTTC. This rearrangement joins TRBV12-3 or TRBV12-4 to TRBJ2-7, with TRBD2 as a possible D gene (7 bases). There are 14 residues in the CDR3. With 4 bases removed from V and 7 bases from J, the gap between germline ends came to 17 bases.

This clonotype was picked up many times. This rearrangement joins TRBV20-1 to TRBJ1-5, with D possibly matching TRBD1 (6 bases). Looked up from germline, CDR1 is DFQATT and CDR2 is SNEGSKA (reference sequence). V lost 2 bases to trimming and J lost 5 bases, with 13 bases between them. This CDR3 is built from 14 residues. This chain's CDR3 is CSARFRGRDQPQHF. The CDR3 coding sequence is TGCAGTGCTAGATTCCGGGGGCGAGATCAGCCCCAGCATTTT.